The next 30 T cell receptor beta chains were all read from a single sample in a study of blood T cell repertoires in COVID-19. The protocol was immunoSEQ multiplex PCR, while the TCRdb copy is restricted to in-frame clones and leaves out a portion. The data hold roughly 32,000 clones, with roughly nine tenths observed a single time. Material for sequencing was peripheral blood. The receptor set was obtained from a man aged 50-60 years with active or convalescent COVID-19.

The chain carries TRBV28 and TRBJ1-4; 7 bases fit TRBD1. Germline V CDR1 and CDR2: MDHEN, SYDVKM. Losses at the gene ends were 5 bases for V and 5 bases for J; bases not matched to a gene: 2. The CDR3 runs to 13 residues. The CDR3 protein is CASSPGQNEKLFF. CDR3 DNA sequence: TGTGCCAGCAGTCCGGGACAGAATGAAAAACTGTTTTTT.

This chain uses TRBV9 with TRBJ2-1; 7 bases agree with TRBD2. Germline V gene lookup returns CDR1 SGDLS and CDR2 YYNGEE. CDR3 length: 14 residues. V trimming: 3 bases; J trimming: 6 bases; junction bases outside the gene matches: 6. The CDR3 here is CASSGRDYRNEQFF. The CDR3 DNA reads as TGTGCCAGCAGCGGCCGGGACTATCGCAATGAGCAGTTCTTC. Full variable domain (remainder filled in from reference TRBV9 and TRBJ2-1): DSGVTQTPKHLITATGQRVTLRCSPRSGDLSVYWYQQSLDQGLQFLIQYYNGEERAKGNILERFSAQQFPDLHSELNLSSLELGDSALYFCASSGRDYRNEQFFGPGTRLTVL.

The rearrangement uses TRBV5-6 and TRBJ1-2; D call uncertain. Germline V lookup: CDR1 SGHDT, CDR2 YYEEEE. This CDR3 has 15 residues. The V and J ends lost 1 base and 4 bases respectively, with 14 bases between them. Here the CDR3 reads CASSLRSAGGYGYTF. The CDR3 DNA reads TGTGCCAGCAGCTTGAGATCAGCGGGCGGCTATGGCTACACCTTC.

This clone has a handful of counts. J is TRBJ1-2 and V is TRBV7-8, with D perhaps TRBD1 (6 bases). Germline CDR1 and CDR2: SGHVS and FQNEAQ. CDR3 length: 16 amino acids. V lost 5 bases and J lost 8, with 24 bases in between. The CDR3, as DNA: TGTGCCAGCAGCCCGTCGGGGGGCGCGGGTTTTAGCGGCTACACCTTC. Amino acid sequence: CASSPSGGAGFSGYTF. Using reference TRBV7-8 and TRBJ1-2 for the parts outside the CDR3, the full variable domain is GAGVSQSPRYKVAKRGQDVALRCDPISGHVSLFWYQQALGQGPEFLTYFQNEAQLDKSGLPSDRFFAERPEGSVSTLKIQRTQQEDSAVYLCASSPSGGAGFSGYTFGSGTRLTVV.

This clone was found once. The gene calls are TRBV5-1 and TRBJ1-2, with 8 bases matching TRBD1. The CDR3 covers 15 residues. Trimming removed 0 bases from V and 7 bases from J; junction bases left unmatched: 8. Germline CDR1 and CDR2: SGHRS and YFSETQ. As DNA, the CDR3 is TGCGCCAGCAGCTTGGGTCAGGGGGCGCGGAGTGGCTACACCTTC. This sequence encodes CASSLGQGARSGYTF.

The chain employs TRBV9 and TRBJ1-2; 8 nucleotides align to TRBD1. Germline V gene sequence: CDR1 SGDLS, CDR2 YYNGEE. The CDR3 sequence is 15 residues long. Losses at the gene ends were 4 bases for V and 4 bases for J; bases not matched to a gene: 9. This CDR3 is CASSPRTGQGYGYTF. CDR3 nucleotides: TGTGCCAGCAGCCCAAGGACAGGGCAAGGCTATGGCTACACCTTC.

CDR3 sequence: CASSPRELSYNEQFF. The CDR3 nucleotides read TGTGCCAGCAGCCCCCGGGAGCTCTCCTACAATGAGCAGTTCTTC. V is TRBV7-8 and J is TRBJ2-1; possible D gene TRBD2, 6 bases. CDR1 is SGHVS and CDR2 is FQNEAQ in the germline V gene. The CDR3 has 15 residues. Trimming pared 5 bases from V and 0 bases from J, leaving 11 bases between.

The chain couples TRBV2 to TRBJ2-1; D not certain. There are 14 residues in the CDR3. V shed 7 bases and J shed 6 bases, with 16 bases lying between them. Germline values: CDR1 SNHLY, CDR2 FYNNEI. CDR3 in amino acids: CASTRSRPTNEQFF. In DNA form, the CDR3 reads TGTGCCAGCACCAGGTCCCGTCCCACCAATGAGCAGTTCTTC.

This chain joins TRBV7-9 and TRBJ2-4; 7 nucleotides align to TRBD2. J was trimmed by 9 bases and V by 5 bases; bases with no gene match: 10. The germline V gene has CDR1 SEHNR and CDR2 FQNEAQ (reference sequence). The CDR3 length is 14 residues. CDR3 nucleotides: TGTGCCAGCAGCGCCCCCGGGGGGTTCGTCATTCAGTACTTC. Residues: CASSAPGGFVIQYF.

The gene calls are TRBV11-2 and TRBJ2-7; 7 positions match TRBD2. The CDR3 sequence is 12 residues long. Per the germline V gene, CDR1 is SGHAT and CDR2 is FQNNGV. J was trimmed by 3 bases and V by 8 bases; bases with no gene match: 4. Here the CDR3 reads CASGGGGYEQYF. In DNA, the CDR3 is TGTGCCAGCGGCGGCGGGGGCTACGAGCAGTACTTC. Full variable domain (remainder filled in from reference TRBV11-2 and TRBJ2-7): EAGVAQSPRYKIIEKRQSVAFWCNPISGHATLYWYQQILGQGPKLLIQFQNNGVVDDSQLPKDRFSAERLKGVDSTLKIQPAKLEDSAVYLCASGGGGYEQYFGPGTRLTVT.

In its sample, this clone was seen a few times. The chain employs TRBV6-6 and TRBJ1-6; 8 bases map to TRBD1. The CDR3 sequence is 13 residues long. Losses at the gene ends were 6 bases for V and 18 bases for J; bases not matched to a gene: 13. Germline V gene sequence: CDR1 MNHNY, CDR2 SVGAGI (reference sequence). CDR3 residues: CASSDRGPGVSHF. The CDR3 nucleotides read TGTGCCAGCAGCGACAGGGGCCCGGGGGTTTCCCACTTT.

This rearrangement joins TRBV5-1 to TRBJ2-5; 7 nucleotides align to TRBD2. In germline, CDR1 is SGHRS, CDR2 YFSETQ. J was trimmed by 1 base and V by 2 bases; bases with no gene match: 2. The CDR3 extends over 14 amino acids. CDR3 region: CASSLTSAQETQYF. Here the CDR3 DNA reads TGCGCCAGCAGCTTAACTAGCGCCCAAGAGACCCAGTACTTC.

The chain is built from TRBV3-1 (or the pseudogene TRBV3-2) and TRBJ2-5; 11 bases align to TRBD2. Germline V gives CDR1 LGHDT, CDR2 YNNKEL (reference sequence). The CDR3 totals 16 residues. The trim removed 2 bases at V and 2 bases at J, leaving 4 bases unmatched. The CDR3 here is CASSQNLAGGQETQYF. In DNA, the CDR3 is TGTGCCAGCAGCCAAAACTTAGCGGGAGGGCAAGAGACCCAGTACTTC.

The CDR3 coding sequence is TGTGCCAGCAGCCCAGACAGGGGCTACACCTTC. Translation gives CASSPDRGYTF. This chain uses TRBV5-5 with TRBJ1-2; possible D gene TRBD1, 6 bases. This CDR3 is 11 amino acids long. Germline CDR1 and CDR2: SGHKS and YYEKEE (reference sequence). Trimming left V 4 bases short and J 8 bases short, with 9 bases between.

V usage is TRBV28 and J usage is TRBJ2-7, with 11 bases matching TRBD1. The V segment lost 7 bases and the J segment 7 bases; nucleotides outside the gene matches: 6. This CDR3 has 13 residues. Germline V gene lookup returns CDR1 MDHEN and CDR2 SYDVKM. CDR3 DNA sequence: TGTGCCAGCATCTCCGGGACAGGGGGTGAGCAGTACTTC. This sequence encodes CASISGTGGEQYF.

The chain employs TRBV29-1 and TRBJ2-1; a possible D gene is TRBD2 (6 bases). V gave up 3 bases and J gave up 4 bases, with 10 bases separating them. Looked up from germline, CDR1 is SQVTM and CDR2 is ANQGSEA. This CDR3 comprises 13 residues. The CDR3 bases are TGCAGCGTTGAGCGGGAAAAGTACAATGAGCAGTTCTTC. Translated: CSVEREKYNEQFF.

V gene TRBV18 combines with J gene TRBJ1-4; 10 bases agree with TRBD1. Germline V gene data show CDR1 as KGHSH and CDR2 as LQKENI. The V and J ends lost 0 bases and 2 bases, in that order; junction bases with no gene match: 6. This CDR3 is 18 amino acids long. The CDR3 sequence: CASSPPRQGAPTNEKLFF. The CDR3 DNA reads TGTGCCAGCTCACCACCCAGACAGGGGGCGCCGACTAATGAAAAACTGTTTTTT.

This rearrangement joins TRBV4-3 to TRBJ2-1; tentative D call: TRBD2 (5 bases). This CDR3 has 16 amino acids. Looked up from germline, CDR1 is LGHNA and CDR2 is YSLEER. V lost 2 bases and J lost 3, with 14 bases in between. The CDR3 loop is CASSQLTNPDYNEQFF. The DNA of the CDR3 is TGCGCCAGCAGCCAATTGACTAACCCTGACTACAATGAGCAGTTCTTC.

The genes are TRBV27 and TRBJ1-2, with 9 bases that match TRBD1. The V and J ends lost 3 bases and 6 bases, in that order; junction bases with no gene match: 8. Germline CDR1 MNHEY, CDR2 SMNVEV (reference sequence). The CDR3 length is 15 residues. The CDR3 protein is CASSFRDRAHNGYTF. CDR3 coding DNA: TGTGCCAGCAGTTTCAGGGACAGGGCGCATAATGGCTACACCTTC.

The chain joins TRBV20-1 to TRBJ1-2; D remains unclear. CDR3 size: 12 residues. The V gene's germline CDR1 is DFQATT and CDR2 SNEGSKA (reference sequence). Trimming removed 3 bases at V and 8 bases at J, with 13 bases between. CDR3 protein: CSASSEVEGYTF. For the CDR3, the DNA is TGCAGTGCTAGTTCCGAGGTTGAAGGCTACACCTTC.

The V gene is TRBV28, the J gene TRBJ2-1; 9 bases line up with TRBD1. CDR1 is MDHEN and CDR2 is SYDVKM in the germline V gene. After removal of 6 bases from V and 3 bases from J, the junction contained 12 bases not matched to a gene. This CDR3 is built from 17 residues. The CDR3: CASRQPPTGGNYNEQFF. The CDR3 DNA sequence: TGTGCCAGCAGACAACCCCCGACAGGGGGAAACTACAATGAGCAGTTCTTC.

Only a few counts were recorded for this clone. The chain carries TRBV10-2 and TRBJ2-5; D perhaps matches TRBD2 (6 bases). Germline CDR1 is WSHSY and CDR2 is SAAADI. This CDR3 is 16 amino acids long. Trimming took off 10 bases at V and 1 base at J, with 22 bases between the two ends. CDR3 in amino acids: CATPPPPTSCQETQYF. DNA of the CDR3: TGCGCCACGCCGCCCCCCCCGACTAGTTGCCAAGAGACCCAGTACTTC.

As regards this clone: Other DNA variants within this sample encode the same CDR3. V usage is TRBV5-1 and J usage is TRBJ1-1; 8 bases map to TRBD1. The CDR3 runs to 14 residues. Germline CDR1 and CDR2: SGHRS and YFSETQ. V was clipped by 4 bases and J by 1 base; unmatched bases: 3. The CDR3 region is CASSPGTGNTEAFF. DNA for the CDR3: TGCGCCAGCAGCCCTGGGACAGGGAACACTGAAGCTTTCTTT.

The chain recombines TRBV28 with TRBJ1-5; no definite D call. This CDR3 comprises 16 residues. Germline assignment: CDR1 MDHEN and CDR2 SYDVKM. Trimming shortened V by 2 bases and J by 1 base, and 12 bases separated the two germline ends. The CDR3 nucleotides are TGTGCCAGCAGTTTACTGGTGGGCTCGAGCAATCAGCCCCAGCATTTT. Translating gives CASSLLVGSSNQPQHF.

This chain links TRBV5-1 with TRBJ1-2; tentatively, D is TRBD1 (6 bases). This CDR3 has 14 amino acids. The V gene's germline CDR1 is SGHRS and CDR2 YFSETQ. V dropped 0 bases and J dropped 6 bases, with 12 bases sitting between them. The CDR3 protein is CASSLVGGADGYTF. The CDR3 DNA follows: TGCGCCAGCAGCTTGGTAGGGGGGGCGGATGGCTACACCTTC.

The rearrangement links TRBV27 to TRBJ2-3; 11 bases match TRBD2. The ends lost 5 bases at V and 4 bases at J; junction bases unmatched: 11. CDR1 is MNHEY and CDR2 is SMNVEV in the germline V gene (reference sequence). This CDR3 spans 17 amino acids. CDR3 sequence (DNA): TGTGCCAGCAGTGTACCGGTAGCGGGAGGGTGGCCAGATACGCAGTATTTT. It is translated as CASSVPVAGGWPDTQYF.

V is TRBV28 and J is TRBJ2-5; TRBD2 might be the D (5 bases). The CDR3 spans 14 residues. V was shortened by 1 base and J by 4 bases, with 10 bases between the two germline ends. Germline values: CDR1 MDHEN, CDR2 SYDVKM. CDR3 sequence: CASSLFEGRETQYF. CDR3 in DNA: TGTGCCAGCAGTTTATTTGAGGGCCGAGAGACCCAGTACTTC.

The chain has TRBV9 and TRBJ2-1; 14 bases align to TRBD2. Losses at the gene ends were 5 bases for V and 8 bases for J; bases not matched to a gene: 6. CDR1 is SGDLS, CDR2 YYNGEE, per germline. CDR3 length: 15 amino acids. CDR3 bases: TGTGCCAGCAGGCGGGGGGGACTAGCGGGAGATGAGCAGTTCTTC. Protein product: CASRRGGLAGDEQFF.

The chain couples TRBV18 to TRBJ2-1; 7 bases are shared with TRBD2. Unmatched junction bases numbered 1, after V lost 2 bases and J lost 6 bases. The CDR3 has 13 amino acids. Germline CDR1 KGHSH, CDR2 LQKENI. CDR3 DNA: TGTGCCAGCTCACCATGGGGGGGCAATGAGCAGTTCTTC. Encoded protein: CASSPWGGNEQFF.

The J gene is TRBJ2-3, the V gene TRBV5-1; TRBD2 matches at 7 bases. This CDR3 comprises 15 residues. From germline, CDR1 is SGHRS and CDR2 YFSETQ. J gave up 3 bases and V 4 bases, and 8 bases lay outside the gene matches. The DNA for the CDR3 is TGCGCCAGCAGCCCCCTTGCTAGCGGTACAGATACGCAGTATTTT. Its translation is CASSPLASGTDTQYF.